One and the same sample provided the 30 T cell receptor beta chains below, sequenced in a study of cytomegalovirus exposure and HLA in healthy donors. Both 60 Vbeta primers and 13 Jbeta primers went into the PCR. The assay was immunoSEQ multiplex PCR, and TCRdb's table has in-frame clones only and misses some. The sample yields more than 100,000 clones, 70% to 90% seen once. Sequences were obtained from PBMCs. These receptors were obtained from a man aged 40-55 years in good health and CMV-seronegative.

The V and J genes are TRBV29-1 and TRBJ2-2, with TRBD1 matching 8 bases. CDR3 length: 13 amino acids. The germline CDR1 and CDR2 sequences are SQVTM and ANQGSEA. J gave up 5 bases and V 7 bases, and 6 bases lay outside the gene matches. CDR3 in DNA: TGCAGCGGAGATACAGGGGGGACCGGGGAGCTGTTTTTT. Residues: CSGDTGGTGELFF.

This clone was seen more than once but under ten times. The chain uses TRBV7-2 and TRBJ1-1; TRBD1 agrees at 7 bases. The ends lost 4 bases at V and 1 base at J; junction bases unmatched: 6. The CDR3 is 15 amino acids. CDR1 and CDR2 from the germline V gene are SGHTA and FQGNSA. Here the CDR3 reads CASSSHRGRNTEAFF. The CDR3 DNA is TGTGCCAGCAGCTCGCACAGGGGCAGGAACACTGAAGCTTTCTTT. The full variable domain, with the rest looked up from reference TRBV7-2 and TRBJ1-1, is GAGVSQSPSNKVTEKGKDVELRCDPISGHTALYWYRQSLGQGLEFLIYFQGNSAPDKSGLPSDRFSAERTGGSVSTLTIQRTQQEDSAVYLCASSSHRGRNTEAFFGQGTRLTVV.

CDR3 amino acids: CASSLQGPEYGYTF. CDR3 in DNA: TGTGCCAGCAGTTTACAGGGACCCGAGTATGGCTACACCTTC. This rearrangement joins TRBV2 to TRBJ1-2; the D gene is possibly TRBD1 (6 bases). The germline CDR1 and CDR2 sequences are SNHLY and FYNNEI. Deletions cut 5 bases from V and 5 bases from J, with 15 bases between. CDR3 length: 14 amino acids.

This sequence joins TRBV5-4 and TRBJ2-3; possibly TRBD1 for D (6 bases). Trimming cost V 1 base and J 8 bases, with 8 bases left between them. This CDR3 region has 12 residues. CDR1 is SGHNT and CDR2 is YYREEE in the germline V gene (reference sequence). CDR3 sequence: CASSLLGGTQYF. The CDR3 nucleotides read TGTGCCAGCAGCTTGTTAGGGGGTACGCAGTATTTT.

The V gene is TRBV5-8, the J gene TRBJ2-3; TRBD2 agrees at 10 bases. J gave up 4 bases and V 5 bases, and 10 bases lay outside the gene matches. The length of the CDR3 is 16 residues. Germline lookup yields CDR1 SGHTS and CDR2 YDEGEE. CDR3 DNA: TGTGCCAGCAGTCGCCGCCTTAGCGGGAGGCCAGATACGCAGTATTTT. Its translation: CASSRRLSGRPDTQYF.

V and J are TRBV19 and TRBJ2-1; 9 nucleotides align to TRBD2. The trim removed 3 bases at V and 2 bases at J, leaving 8 bases unmatched. This CDR3 comprises 17 residues. Germline CDR1 LNHDA, CDR2 SQIVND (reference sequence). Here the CDR3 reads CASSIGGGRAPYNEQFF. The CDR3 DNA reads TGTGCCAGTAGTATTGGAGGCGGGAGGGCTCCCTACAATGAGCAGTTCTTC.

A word on this clone: Within the sample, other DNA sequences also encode this same CDR3. This chain uses TRBV7-2 with TRBJ1-5; D possibly corresponds to TRBD1 (6 bases). Germline CDR1 reads SGHTA; CDR2 reads FQGNSA. Trimming shortened V by 3 bases and J by 8 bases, and 11 bases separated the two germline ends. The CDR3 covers 13 residues. The CDR3 loop is CASSLTGEEPQHF. Written as DNA, the CDR3 is TGTGCCAGCAGCTTGACAGGCGAGGAGCCCCAGCATTTT.

This sequence joins TRBV2 and TRBJ1-2, with 10 nucleotides matching TRBD1. CDR1 and CDR2 (germline): SNHLY, FYNNEI. The CDR3 has 13 residues. The V and J ends lost 6 bases and 6 bases, in that order; junction bases with no gene match: 4. The CDR3 DNA reads as TGTGCCAGCAGGACCGGGACAGGGGATGGCTACACCTTC. Protein product: CASRTGTGDGYTF. Complete variable domain (other parts from reference TRBV2 and TRBJ1-2): EPEVTQTPSHQVTQMGQEVILRCVPISNHLYFYWYRQILGQKVEFLVSFYNNEISEKSEIFDDQFSVERPDGSNFTLKIRSTKLEDSAMYFCASRTGTGDGYTFGSGTRLTVV.

The chain joins TRBV18 to TRBJ2-7, with no clear D. The CDR3 spans 14 residues. Per germline, CDR1 KGHSH and CDR2 LQKENI. Trimming removed 1 base from V and 2 bases from J, with 9 bases in between. CDR3 residues: CASSPRGSTYEQYF. The CDR3 DNA follows: TGTGCCAGCTCACCACGCGGTTCAACCTACGAGCAGTACTTC.

J is TRBJ1-5 and V is TRBV7-9; no firm D call. V was clipped by 1 base and J by 6 bases, with 7 bases between them. The germline V gene encodes CDR1 SEHNR and CDR2 FQNEAQ (reference sequence). This CDR3 spans 13 amino acids. CDR3 DNA sequence: TGTGCCAGCAGCTTAGATTCTGTTCAGCCCCAGCATTTT. The encoded protein is CASSLDSVQPQHF. Full variable domain (remainder filled in from reference TRBV7-9 and TRBJ1-5): DTGVSQNPRHKITKRGQNVTFRCDPISEHNRLYWYRQTLGQGPEFLTYFQNEAQLEKSRLLSDRFSAERPKGSFSTLEIQRTEQGDSAMYLCASSLDSVQPQHFGDGTRLSIL.

The chain combines TRBV6-1 with TRBJ2-1; D gene ambiguous. CDR1 and CDR2 (germline): MNHNS, SASEGT. V lost 0 bases to trimming and J lost 0 bases, with 6 bases between them. The CDR3 extends over 15 amino acids. The CDR3 loop reads CASSEALPSYNEQFF. CDR3 DNA sequence: TGTGCCAGCAGTGAAGCGCTACCCTCCTACAATGAGCAGTTCTTC.

The rearrangement joins TRBV27 to TRBJ1-6; maybe TRBD1 (5 bases). Between the trimmed V and J ends, which lost 2 bases and 7 bases, there was a span of 18 bases. The CDR3 runs to 17 residues. CDR1 and CDR2 from the germline V gene are MNHEY and SMNVEV (reference sequence). The DNA for the CDR3 is TGTGCCAGCAGTTTAACGAAGGGGCGCGAGGTAAATTCACCCCTCCACTTT. This translates into CASSLTKGREVNSPLHF.

The rearrangement links TRBV5-4 to TRBJ1-3; 9 bases match TRBD1. V was pared by 0 bases and J by 4 bases, with 5 bases of the junction left unmatched. Germline CDR1 is SGHNT and CDR2 is YYREEE (reference sequence). The CDR3 length is 16 residues. The CDR3 coding sequence is TGTGCCAGCAGCTTGGGCGGGACAGGGATCGGAAACACCATATATTTT. It codes for CASSLGGTGIGNTIYF.

The J gene is TRBJ1-4, the V gene TRBV5-1; TRBD1 agrees at 7 bases. Germline trimming cut 4 bases from V and 7 bases from J; bases unmatched to any gene: 10. This CDR3 comprises 15 residues. The germline CDR1 and CDR2 sequences are SGHRS and YFSETQ. CDR3 loop: CASSPNGQGVEKLFF. CDR3 DNA: TGCGCCAGCAGCCCCAACGGGCAGGGGGTTGAAAAACTGTTTTTT.

This chain joins TRBV5-4 and TRBJ1-1; 7 bases are shared with TRBD1. From germline, CDR1 is SGHNT and CDR2 YYREEE (reference sequence). V shed 3 bases, J shed 0 bases, and the junction held 5 bases outside the gene matches. The CDR3 sequence is 15 residues long. CDR3 region: CASSSGTDMNTEAFF. As DNA, the CDR3 is TGTGCCAGCAGCTCGGGGACAGATATGAACACTGAAGCTTTCTTT.

The chain recombines TRBV27 with TRBJ2-1; TRBD2 agrees at 8 bases. This CDR3 contains 15 residues. Germline CDR1 reads MNHEY; CDR2 reads SMNVEV (reference sequence). The V segment lost 10 bases and the J segment 14 bases; nucleotides outside the gene matches: 22. The CDR3 loop reads CATKKFQDGGRREFF. DNA for the CDR3: TGTGCCACCAAGAAATTCCAGGACGGCGGGAGGAGGGAGTTCTTC.

The CDR3, as DNA: TGTGCCAGCAGTTTATCTGGGGCTAACTACGAGCAGTACTTC. It codes for CASSLSGANYEQYF. The rearrangement joins TRBV28 to TRBJ2-5; tentative D call: TRBD1 (5 bases). Matching the DNA end better, TRBJ2-7 makes the J call doubtful. The V gene's germline CDR1 is MDHEN and CDR2 SYDVKM. This CDR3 is built from 14 residues.

The chain joins TRBV6-5 to TRBJ2-7; 7 bases align to TRBD1. Germline assignment: CDR1 MNHEY and CDR2 SVGAGI. V was clipped by 2 bases and J by 2 bases; unmatched bases: 3. The CDR3 runs to 14 residues. The DNA of the CDR3 is TGTGCCAGCAGTTACAGGCAGGGGGCCTACGAGCAGTACTTC. Residues: CASSYRQGAYEQYF.

This clone was picked up a small number of times. The chain employs TRBV5-4 and TRBJ2-2; weak D call: TRBD1 (6 bases). Germline CDR1 is SGHNT and CDR2 is YYREEE (reference sequence). This CDR3 comprises 15 residues. V gave up 3 bases and J gave up 4 bases, with 13 bases separating them. This CDR3 reads CASSSGTRSTGELFF. CDR3 nucleotides: TGTGCCAGCAGCTCCGGGACAAGGAGCACCGGGGAGCTGTTTTTT.

The chain is built from TRBV28 and TRBJ1-1; D unclear. CDR3 length equals 12 residues. V gave up 7 bases and J gave up 1 base, with 7 bases separating them. Germline CDR1 and CDR2: MDHEN and SYDVKM. The CDR3 protein is CASTVRNTEAFF. CDR3 in DNA: TGTGCCAGCACGGTGAGGAACACTGAAGCTTTCTTT.

The genes are TRBV4-1 and TRBJ1-4, with TRBD1 matching over 8 bases. Trimming cost V 0 bases and J 12 bases; bases outside gene matches: 9. This CDR3 is built from 15 residues. Looked up from germline, CDR1 is MGHRA and CDR2 is YSYEKL. The CDR3 loop reads CASSQEVQGVSELFF. The CDR3 DNA reads as TGCGCCAGCAGCCAAGAAGTACAGGGGGTGAGCGAACTGTTTTTT.

This clone occurred once. CDR3 loop: CASSAQTGTASALQETQYF. The CDR3 DNA is TGTGCCAGCAGCGCTCAGACCGGGACTGCCTCCGCACTCCAAGAGACCCAGTACTTC. This sequence joins TRBV9 and TRBJ2-5, with D perhaps TRBD2 (6 bases). From germline, CDR1 is SGDLS and CDR2 YYNGEE. The CDR3 totals 19 residues. V was trimmed by 3 bases and J by 1 base, leaving 25 bases between them. Combining the CDR3 with reference TRBV9 and TRBJ2-5 gives the whole variable domain DSGVTQTPKHLITATGQRVTLRCSPRSGDLSVYWYQQSLDQGLQFLIQYYNGEERAKGNILERFSAQQFPDLHSELNLSSLELGDSALYFCASSAQTGTASALQETQYFGPGTRLLVL.

The chain employs TRBV6-6 and TRBJ1-1, with a possible D match to TRBD1 (6 bases). Germline CDR1 is MNHNY and CDR2 is SVGAGI (reference sequence). The CDR3 loop spans 13 amino acids. Trimming took off 7 bases at V and 0 bases at J, with 9 bases between the two ends. The CDR3 region is CASTQGLNTEAFF. The CDR3 DNA reads as TGTGCCAGCACACAGGGTCTGAACACTGAAGCTTTCTTT.

The chain is built from TRBV5-1 and TRBJ2-7; 7 bases map to TRBD2. The CDR3 loop spans 15 amino acids. The J segment lost 6 bases and the V segment lost 0 bases, leaving 9 bases of the junction unmatched. Germline V gene sequence: CDR1 SGHRS, CDR2 YFSETQ. Here the CDR3 DNA reads TGCGCCAGCAGCTTGGCGACCGCGGGAGCTGGCGAGCAGTACTTC. Residues: CASSLATAGAGEQYF.

The chain recombines TRBV27 with TRBJ2-3; 8 bases match TRBD2. The CDR3 sequence is 17 residues long. Germline assignment: CDR1 MNHEY and CDR2 SMNVEV (reference sequence). V shed 6 bases, J shed 2 bases, and the junction held 13 bases outside the gene matches. CDR3 sequence reads: CASSPTGGGTVTDTQYF. The CDR3 DNA sequence: TGTGCCAGCAGCCCCACCGGCGGGGGGACGGTCACAGATACGCAGTATTTT.

This clone has a single count. J is TRBJ2-3 and V is TRBV7-2; D may be TRBD1 (6 bases). Germline V gene data show CDR1 as SGHTA and CDR2 as FQGNSA. Trimming took off 3 bases at V and 5 bases at J, with 15 bases between the two ends. The CDR3 totals 15 residues. The CDR3 is CASSFGQTFGDTQYF. DNA of the CDR3: TGTGCCAGCAGCTTCGGACAGACTTTCGGAGATACGCAGTATTTT.

The chain carries TRBV5-1 and TRBJ2-3; 11 bases are a match to TRBD2. With V trimmed by 1 base and J by 6 bases, 4 bases remained unmatched. The germline V gene encodes CDR1 SGHRS and CDR2 YFSETQ. The CDR3 extends over 15 amino acids. The CDR3 coding sequence is TGCGCCAGCAGCTTGACTAGCGGGAGCCCCGATACGCAGTATTTT. Encoded protein: CASSLTSGSPDTQYF.

This chain joins TRBV11-1 and TRBJ2-7; D perhaps matches TRBD1 (6 bases). The CDR3 spans 15 residues. V gave up 5 bases and J gave up 1 base, with 15 bases separating them. Germline V gene data show CDR1 as SGHAT and CDR2 as FQDESV (reference sequence). The CDR3 region has the DNA TGTGCCAGCAGCCGCACAGGGTTTCGGTCCTACGAGCAGTACTTC. Its protein is CASSRTGFRSYEQYF. The full variable domain, its missing parts supplied by reference TRBV11-1 and TRBJ2-7, is EAEVAQSPRYKITEKSQAVAFWCDPISGHATLYWYRQILGQGPELLVQFQDESVVDDSQLPKDRFSAERLKGVDSTLKIQPAELGDSAMYLCASSRTGFRSYEQYFGPGTRLTVT.

This clone was seen a handful of times. This sequence joins TRBV7-3 and TRBJ2-7; perhaps TRBD2 as D (5 bases). The germline CDR1 and CDR2 sequences are SGHTA and FQGTGA. CDR3 length: 14 amino acids. Trimming took off 5 bases at V and 0 bases at J, with 11 bases between the two ends. CDR3 loop: CASSPNAGSYEQYF. The CDR3 bases are TGTGCCAGCAGCCCAAATGCGGGCTCCTACGAGCAGTACTTC.

V usage is TRBV5-6 and J usage is TRBJ2-5, with 10 bases lining up with TRBD2. CDR1 and CDR2 from the germline V gene are SGHDT and YYEEEE. The CDR3 contains 16 residues. The V and J ends lost 0 bases and 0 bases, in that order; junction bases with no gene match: 2. CDR3 amino acids: CASSLALAGHQETQYF. As DNA, the CDR3 is TGTGCCAGCAGCTTGGCACTAGCGGGGCACCAAGAGACCCAGTACTTC.